Below, 14 T cell receptor beta chains from the same sample are listed, as sequenced in a study of cytomegalovirus exposure and HLA in healthy donors. Vbeta (60) and Jbeta (13) primers were used in the PCR. The assay was immunoSEQ multiplex PCR, and TCRdb's table has in-frame clones only and misses some. The table for this sample gives under 200,000 clones. Material: PBMCs. These receptor sequences come from a man under 40 in good health and CMV-seronegative.

V and J are TRBV7-9 and TRBJ1-4; no clear D. The germline V gene has CDR1 SEHNR and CDR2 FQNEAQ (reference sequence). The CDR3 runs to 19 residues. Trimming pared 2 bases from V and 1 base from J, leaving 20 bases between. The DNA of the CDR3 is TGTGCCAGCAGCTTAATCGGGATTACCAAACGGGGAACTAATGAAAAACTGTTTTTT. It codes for CASSLIGITKRGTNEKLFF.

This chain links TRBV19 with TRBJ2-4, with 12 bases identical to TRBD2. This CDR3 is built from 21 residues. J gave up 5 bases and V 3 bases, and 20 bases lay outside the gene matches. From germline, CDR1 is LNHDA and CDR2 SQIVND (reference sequence). The CDR3 DNA reads as TGTGCCAGTAGTATTTGGTCGGGGACCCGACTAGCGGGAGTTTCGGAAAACATTCAGTACTTC. As protein: CASSIWSGTRLAGVSENIQYF.

This sequence joins TRBV4-1 and TRBJ2-1, with D hard to call. From germline, CDR1 is MGHRA and CDR2 YSYEKL. The CDR3 is made up of 14 amino acids. V was cut by 8 bases and J by 0 bases, with 11 bases left in between. Written as DNA, the CDR3 is TGCGCCAGCGCATCGTACAACTCCTACAATGAGCAGTTCTTC. It yields the protein CASASYNSYNEQFF.

The chain combines TRBV6-6 with TRBJ1-2; 10 positions agree with TRBD1. This CDR3 is built from 15 residues. The ends lost 4 bases at V and 4 bases at J; junction bases unmatched: 6. Germline V lookup: CDR1 MNHNY, CDR2 SVGAGI (reference sequence). For the CDR3, the DNA is TGTGCCAGCAGTTCTAGGGACAGGGGTCCCTATGGCTACACCTTC. Translated: CASSSRDRGPYGYTF.

This chain joins TRBV27 and TRBJ2-5, with D maybe TRBD2 (5 bases). CDR1 is MNHEY, CDR2 SMNVEV, per germline (reference sequence). CDR3 size: 15 residues. V dropped 1 base and J dropped 1 base, with 10 bases sitting between them. CDR3 in amino acids: CASSLYPGIQETQYF. The CDR3, as DNA: TGTGCCAGCAGTTTATACCCCGGGATCCAAGAGACCCAGTACTTC.

The genes are TRBV4-2 and TRBJ2-5; 8 bases fit TRBD2. There are 17 residues in the CDR3. The junction had 15 bases not matched to a gene; V was cut back by 4 bases and J by 5 bases. In germline, CDR1 is LGHNA, CDR2 YNFKEQ. This CDR3 is CASSPSPGGGLGETQYF. The CDR3 DNA is TGTGCCAGCAGCCCCTCCCCGGGAGGGGGATTAGGGGAGACCCAGTACTTC.

V usage is TRBV19 and J usage is TRBJ1-2, with TRBD1 matching over 10 bases. This CDR3 comprises 16 residues. The germline V gene has CDR1 LNHDA and CDR2 SQIVND (reference sequence). With V trimmed by 3 bases and J by 0 bases, 4 bases remained unmatched. The CDR3 loop reads CASSIPGTGANYGYTF. The CDR3 nucleotides are TGTGCCAGTAGTATCCCTGGGACAGGGGCTAACTATGGCTACACCTTC.

In DNA, the CDR3 is TGTGCCAGCAGCTATAACCCGGGACAATCTGGAAACACCATATATTTT. This translates into CASSYNPGQSGNTIYF. The rearrangement links TRBV13 to TRBJ1-3; a possible D gene is TRBD1 (6 bases). Germline-derived CDR1 and CDR2 are PRHDT and FYEKMQ (reference sequence). The V end lost 4 bases, the J end lost 1 base, and 14 bases lay between the germline ends. The CDR3 runs 16 residues.

The chain employs TRBV7-9 and TRBJ2-2, with D tentatively TRBD2 (6 bases). The CDR3 is made up of 17 amino acids. V was clipped by 5 bases and J by 3 bases, with 19 bases between them. Per germline, CDR1 SEHNR and CDR2 FQNEAQ (reference sequence). As DNA, the CDR3 is TGTGCCAGCAGCGAAATAACTAGCATGCGTGACACCGGGGAGCTGTTTTTT. It yields the protein CASSEITSMRDTGELFF.

The chain recombines TRBV27 with TRBJ2-5, with a weak D call TRBD1 (5 bases). Trimming pared 5 bases from V and 4 bases from J, leaving 11 bases between. This CDR3 has 13 residues. The germline gives CDR1 MNHEY, CDR2 SMNVEV (reference sequence). The CDR3 nucleotides read TGTGCCAGCAGTCCAGACAGTTTAGAGACCCAGTACTTC. This encodes CASSPDSLETQYF.

The rearrangement links TRBV28 to TRBJ2-2; 9 positions match TRBD2. In germline, CDR1 is MDHEN, CDR2 SYDVKM. Trimming at V came to 2 bases and at J to 6 bases, leaving 7 bases not matched to a gene. This CDR3 has 16 residues. CDR3 DNA: TGTGCCAGCAGTTTAGGGCCTAGCGGGAATGCCGGGGAGCTGTTTTTT. The encoded protein is CASSLGPSGNAGELFF.

The rearrangement joins TRBV5-5 to TRBJ2-7; unclear D gene. There are 15 residues in the CDR3. CDR1 SGHKS and CDR2 YYEKEE come from the germline V gene (reference sequence). Between the trimmed V and J ends, which lost 0 bases and 3 bases, there was a span of 13 bases. The CDR3 loop reads CASSLAPDDFYEQYF. Here the CDR3 DNA reads TGTGCCAGCAGCTTGGCTCCAGACGACTTCTACGAGCAGTACTTC.

The chain recombines TRBV27 with TRBJ2-7, with D unclear. Germline CDR1 MNHEY, CDR2 SMNVEV (reference sequence). V was trimmed by 5 bases and J by 0 bases, leaving 11 bases between them. This CDR3 is built from 14 residues. CDR3 protein: CASSERFNSYEQYF. The CDR3 DNA reads as TGTGCCAGCAGTGAGAGGTTCAACTCCTACGAGCAGTACTTC.

The chain joins TRBV7-9 to TRBJ1-5; 10 bases agree with TRBD1. V shed 5 bases and J 6 bases; nucleotides not matched to a gene: 7. The CDR3 totals 15 residues. CDR1 and CDR2 from the germline V gene are SEHNR and FQNEAQ (reference sequence). The CDR3 loop reads CASSVGTGEVQPQHF. CDR3 sequence (DNA): TGTGCCAGCAGCGTCGGGACAGGGGAGGTTCAGCCCCAGCATTTT.